The 16 T cell receptor beta chains listed next were all sequenced from one sample in a study of T-cell memory formation after mild COVID-19. TCRdb itself ran the 5' RACE reads through MiXCR, one entry per CDR3 protein. Of approximately 490,000 distinct CDR3 sequences listed, roughly 20% are singletons. The sample taken for sequencing was PBMCs or a T cell subset sorted from them (not recorded which). The receptors come from an adult woman who had mild COVID-19 (a few samples of this study predate the infection). Cell type and time point are not known.

In this sample, this clonotype turned up many times. The rearrangement joins TRBV6-2 or TRBV6-3 to TRBJ2-5; D gene unclear. Trimming took off 0 bases at V and 13 bases at J, with 15 bases between the two ends. The CDR3 is made up of 13 amino acids. Germline values: CDR1 MNHEY, CDR2 SVGEGT. CDR3 amino acids: CASSYSELLPRYF. Written as DNA, the CDR3 is TGTGCCAGCAGTTACTCGGAACTCCTACCCCGGTACTTC.

In this sample, this clonotype turned up a few times. The V call is TRBV7-2, the J call TRBJ2-7, with 13 bases fitting TRBD2. With V trimmed by 4 bases and J by 2 bases, 5 bases remained unmatched. Per the germline V gene, CDR1 is SGHTA and CDR2 is FQGNSA. The CDR3 is 16 residues long. CDR3: CASSSQGTSGAYEQYF. The CDR3 DNA reads TGTGCCAGCAGCTCACAAGGGACTAGCGGGGCCTACGAGCAGTACTTC.

This clonotype has ten or more counts. V gene TRBV18 combines with J gene TRBJ2-1, with unresolved D. Trimming stripped 0 bases from V and 2 bases from J, with 11 bases between. CDR1 is KGHSH, CDR2 LQKENI, per germline. The length of the CDR3 is 16 residues. This CDR3 is CASSPPLRTAYNEQFF. As DNA, the CDR3 is TGTGCCAGCTCACCACCGTTGCGGACGGCCTACAATGAGCAGTTCTTC. Based on the CDR3 plus reference TRBV18 and TRBJ2-1, the full variable domain is NAGVMQNPRHLVRRRGQEARLRCSPMKGHSHVYWYRQLPEEGLKFMVYLQKENIIDESGMPKERFSAEFPKEGPSILRIQQVVRGDSAAYFCASSPPLRTAYNEQFFGPGTRLTVL.

This clonotype has a count of ten or more. This chain uses TRBV7-2 with TRBJ2-5, with 7 bases that match TRBD1. The CDR3 covers 15 residues. Germline-derived CDR1 and CDR2 are SGHTA and FQGNSA. J lost 5 bases, V lost 3 bases, and 9 bases had no gene match. CDR3 in DNA: TGTGCCAGCAGCTTCCAAACAGGGGCGGCGGAGACCCAGTACTTC. It specifies CASSFQTGAAETQYF.

The chain has TRBV6-1 and TRBJ2-1; 8 bases map to TRBD1. The DNA end is a closer match to TRBJ2-5, so the J assignment may be wrong. The germline V gene encodes CDR1 MNHNS and CDR2 SASEGT. CDR3 length: 14 residues. The DNA of the CDR3 is TGTGCCAGCAACATTGGACAGGGATACGTGACCCAGTACTTC. This codes for CASNIGQGYVTQYF.

V usage is TRBV28 and J usage is TRBJ2-3, with no clear D. Trimming cost V 5 bases and J 0 bases, with 12 bases left between them. This CDR3 contains 15 residues. CDR1 is MDHEN, CDR2 SYDVKM, per germline. CDR3 amino acids: CASSPTLPSTDTQYF. CDR3 coding DNA: TGTGCCAGCAGTCCCACGCTACCAAGCACAGATACGCAGTATTTT.

In this sample, this clonotype turned up a few times. The chain is built from TRBV29-1 and TRBJ2-7, with 7 bases matching TRBD2. The J segment lost 2 bases and the V segment lost 4 bases, leaving 5 bases of the junction unmatched. This CDR3 is built from 13 residues. CDR1 and CDR2 (germline): SQVTM, ANQGSEA. The CDR3 DNA is TGCAGCGTTGGGGGGGGGATCCCCTACGAGCAGTACTTC. The encoded protein is CSVGGGIPYEQYF.

The chain joins TRBV18 to TRBJ1-1; possibly TRBD1 for D (5 bases). This CDR3 has 13 residues. Germline CDR1 KGHSH, CDR2 LQKENI. V was cut by 2 bases and J by 10 bases, with 14 bases left in between. The CDR3 DNA is TGTGCCAGCTCACCATCGGACACAAGGGGAGCTTTCTTT. It translates to CASSPSDTRGAFF.

This clonotype was observed a few times. This chain uses TRBV7-9 with TRBJ2-5; tentative D call: TRBD2 (6 bases). CDR1 and CDR2 (germline): SEHNR, FQNEAQ (reference sequence). V lost 6 bases, J lost 2 bases, and 13 bases lay in between. There are 14 residues in the CDR3. The CDR3: CASRETGVQETQYF. The CDR3 coding sequence is TGTGCCAGCAGGGAGACGGGAGTGCAAGAGACCCAGTACTTC.

The rearrangement joins TRBV12-3 or TRBV12-4 to TRBJ2-1; maybe TRBD2 (5 bases). V was pared by 6 bases and J by 4 bases, with 13 bases between. This CDR3 is 14 amino acids long. The CDR3 DNA is TGTGCCAGCAGCTGGGAGAGGGAGTACAATGAGCAGTTCTTC. It codes for CASSWEREYNEQFF.

This clonotype was counted between two and nine times. The chain has TRBV11-2 and TRBJ2-3; TRBD2 aligns across 10 bases. J gave up 8 bases and V 1 base, and 9 bases lay outside the gene matches. The CDR3 extends over 16 amino acids. From germline, CDR1 is SGHAT and CDR2 FQNNGV. CDR3 in DNA: TGTGCCAGCAGCTTAGGCTTGAGCGGGGGGGCCGTTACGCAGTATTTT. Its translation: CASSLGLSGGAVTQYF.

The V gene is TRBV20-1, the J gene TRBJ2-1; 9 bases agree with TRBD2. The ends lost 0 bases at V and 4 bases at J; junction bases unmatched: 10. Germline-derived CDR1 and CDR2 are DFQATT and SNEGSKA (reference sequence). This CDR3 comprises 17 residues. CDR3 sequence: CSARDPPGTSPYNEQFF. In DNA, the CDR3 is TGCAGTGCTAGAGATCCGCCCGGGACTAGCCCTTACAATGAGCAGTTCTTC.

The V and J genes are TRBV5-6 and TRBJ1-2; D not certain. The CDR3 contains 12 residues. Germline CDR1 reads SGHDT; CDR2 reads YYEEEE. Trimming removed 2 bases at V and 3 bases at J, with 5 bases between. CDR3 sequence: CASSLMDYGYTF. Here the CDR3 DNA reads TGTGCCAGCAGCTTAATGGACTATGGCTACACCTTC.

This clonotype was observed a handful of times. The chain joins TRBV12-3 or TRBV12-4 to TRBJ2-1, with 7 bases fitting TRBD2. Losses at the gene ends were 3 bases for V and 10 bases for J; bases not matched to a gene: 12. The CDR3 runs to 15 residues. This CDR3 reads CASSFLDGRGREQFF. The CDR3, as DNA: TGTGCCAGCAGTTTTTTGGATGGGCGCGGGAGAGAGCAGTTCTTC.

This clonotype was counted ten times or more. V is TRBV4-3 and J is TRBJ2-3; D is undetermined. This CDR3 comprises 13 residues. Deletions cut 5 bases from V and 5 bases from J, with 11 bases between. Germline CDR1 is LGHNA and CDR2 is YSLEER. CDR3 nucleotides: TGCGCCAGCAGCTCCTCATCCGTAGATACGCAGTATTTT. Protein product: CASSSSSVDTQYF.

V gene TRBV6-1 combines with J gene TRBJ2-1; 9 bases line up with TRBD2. The trim removed 2 bases at V and 6 bases at J, leaving 8 bases unmatched. CDR3 length: 16 amino acids. CDR1 and CDR2 (germline): MNHNS, SASEGT. The CDR3 region has the DNA TGTGCCAGCAGTGAATGGGGTAGCGGGAGAAGCAATGAGCAGTTCTTC. Translation gives CASSEWGSGRSNEQFF.